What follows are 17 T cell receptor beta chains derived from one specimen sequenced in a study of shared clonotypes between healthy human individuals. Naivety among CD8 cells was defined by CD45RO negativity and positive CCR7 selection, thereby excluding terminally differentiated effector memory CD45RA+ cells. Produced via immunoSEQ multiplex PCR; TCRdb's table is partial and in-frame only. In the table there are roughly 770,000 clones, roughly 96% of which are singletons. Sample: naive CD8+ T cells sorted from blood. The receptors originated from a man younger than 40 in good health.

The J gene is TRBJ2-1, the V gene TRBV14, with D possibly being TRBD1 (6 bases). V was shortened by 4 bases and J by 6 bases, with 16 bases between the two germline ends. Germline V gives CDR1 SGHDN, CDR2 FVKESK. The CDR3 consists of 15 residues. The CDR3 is CASSPRAPDSNEQFF. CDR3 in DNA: TGTGCCAGCAGCCCCCGAGCCCCGGACAGCAATGAGCAGTTCTTC.

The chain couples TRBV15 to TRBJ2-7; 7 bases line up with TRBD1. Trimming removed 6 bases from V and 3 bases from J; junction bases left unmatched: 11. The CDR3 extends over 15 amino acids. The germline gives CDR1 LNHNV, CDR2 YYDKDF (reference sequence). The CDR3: CATSLPGQLNYEQYF. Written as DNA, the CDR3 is TGTGCCACCAGTCTCCCGGGACAGCTAAACTACGAGCAGTACTTC.

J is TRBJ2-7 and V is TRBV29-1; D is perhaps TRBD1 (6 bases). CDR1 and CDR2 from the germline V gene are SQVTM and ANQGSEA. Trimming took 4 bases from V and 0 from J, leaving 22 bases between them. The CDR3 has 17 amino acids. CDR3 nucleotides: TGCAGCGTTGTTGTCGTGACCGGGACACTGAGCTCCTACGAGCAGTACTTC. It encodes CSVVVVTGTLSSYEQYF.

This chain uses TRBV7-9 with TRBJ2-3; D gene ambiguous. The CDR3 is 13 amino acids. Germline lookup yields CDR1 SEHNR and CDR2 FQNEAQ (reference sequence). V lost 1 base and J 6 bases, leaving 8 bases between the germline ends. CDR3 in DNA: TGTGCCAGCAGCTTAGGTCTCTCGGATACGCAGTATTTT. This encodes CASSLGLSDTQYF.

CDR3 nucleotides: TGTGCCAGCAGCCTGGACAGTGTTGAGAGCGAGCAGTACTTC. Protein: CASSLDSVESEQYF. The rearrangement joins TRBV27 to TRBJ2-7; a weak D match, TRBD1 (6 bases). The germline gives CDR1 MNHEY, CDR2 SMNVEV (reference sequence). The CDR3 runs 14 residues. Trimming stripped 6 bases from V and 6 bases from J, with 18 bases between.

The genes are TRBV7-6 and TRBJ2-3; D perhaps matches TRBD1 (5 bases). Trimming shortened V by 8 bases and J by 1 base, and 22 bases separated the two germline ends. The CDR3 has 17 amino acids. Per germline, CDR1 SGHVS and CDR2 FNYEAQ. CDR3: CASQLRTAARGTDTQYF. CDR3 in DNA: TGTGCCAGCCAGCTTAGAACCGCCGCCAGGGGCACAGATACGCAGTATTTT.

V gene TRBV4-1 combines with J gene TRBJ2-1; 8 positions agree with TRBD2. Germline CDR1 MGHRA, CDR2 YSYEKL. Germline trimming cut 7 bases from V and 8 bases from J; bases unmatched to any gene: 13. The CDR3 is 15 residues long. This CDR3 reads CASTSRPAGEHEQFF. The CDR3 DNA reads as TGCGCCAGCACCTCACGCCCAGCGGGAGAACATGAGCAGTTCTTC.

The CDR3 is CATGEPYEQYF. The CDR3, as DNA: TGTGCCACCGGGGAACCCTACGAGCAGTACTTC. The chain joins TRBV10-3 to TRBJ2-7; maybe TRBD2 (5 bases). Trimming stripped 10 bases from V and 2 bases from J, with 9 bases between. The CDR3 has 11 residues. Germline lookup yields CDR1 ENHRY and CDR2 SYGVKD.

The DNA for the CDR3 is TGTGCCAGCAGTGGCCGGGGTCGGAATGGCTACACCTTC. Protein sequence: CASSGRGRNGYTF. The chain uses TRBV6-1 and TRBJ1-2; the D is unclear. Germline V gives CDR1 MNHNS, CDR2 SASEGT. V shed 4 bases and J shed 6 bases, with 12 bases lying between them. The CDR3 sequence is 13 residues long.

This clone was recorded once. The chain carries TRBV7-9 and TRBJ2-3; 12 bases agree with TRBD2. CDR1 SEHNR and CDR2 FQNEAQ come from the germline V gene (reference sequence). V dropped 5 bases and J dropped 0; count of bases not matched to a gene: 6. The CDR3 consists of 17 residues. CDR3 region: CASSLRTSGTSTDTQYF. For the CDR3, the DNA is TGTGCCAGCAGCCTACGGACTAGCGGGACTAGCACAGATACGCAGTATTTT.

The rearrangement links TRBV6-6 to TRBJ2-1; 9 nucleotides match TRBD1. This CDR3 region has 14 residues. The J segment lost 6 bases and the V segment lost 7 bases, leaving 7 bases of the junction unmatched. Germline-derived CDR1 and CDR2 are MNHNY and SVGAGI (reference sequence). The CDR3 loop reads CASNLRDRANEQFF. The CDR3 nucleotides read TGTGCCAGCAACCTCCGGGACAGGGCCAATGAGCAGTTCTTC.

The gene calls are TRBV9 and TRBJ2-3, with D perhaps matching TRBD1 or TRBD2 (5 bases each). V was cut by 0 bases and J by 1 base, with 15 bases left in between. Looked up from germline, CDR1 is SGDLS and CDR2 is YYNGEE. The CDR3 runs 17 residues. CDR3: CASSVGGLRTRTDTQYF. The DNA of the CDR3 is TGTGCCAGCAGCGTAGGGGGCCTCCGGACTCGCACAGATACGCAGTATTTT. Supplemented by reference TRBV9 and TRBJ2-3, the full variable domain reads DSGVTQTPKHLITATGQRVTLRCSPRSGDLSVYWYQQSLDQGLQFLIQYYNGEERAKGNILERFSAQQFPDLHSELNLSSLELGDSALYFCASSVGGLRTRTDTQYFGPGTRLTVL.

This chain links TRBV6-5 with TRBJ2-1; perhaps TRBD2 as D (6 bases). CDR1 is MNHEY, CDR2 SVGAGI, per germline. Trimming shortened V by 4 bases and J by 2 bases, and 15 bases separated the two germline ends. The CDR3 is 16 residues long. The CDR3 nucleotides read TGTGCCAGCAGTTCTATTGCGGGGAGCGCCTACAATGAGCAGTTCTTC. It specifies CASSSIAGSAYNEQFF.

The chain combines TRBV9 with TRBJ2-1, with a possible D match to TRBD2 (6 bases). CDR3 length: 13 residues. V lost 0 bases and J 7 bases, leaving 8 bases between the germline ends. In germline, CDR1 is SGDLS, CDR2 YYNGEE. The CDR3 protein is CASSVASVNEQFF. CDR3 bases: TGTGCCAGCAGCGTAGCTAGCGTGAATGAGCAGTTCTTC.

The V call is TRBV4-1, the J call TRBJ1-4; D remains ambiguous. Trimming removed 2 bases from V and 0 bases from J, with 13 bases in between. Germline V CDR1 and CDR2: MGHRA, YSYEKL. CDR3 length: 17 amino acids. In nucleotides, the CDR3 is TGCGCCAGCAGCCAAATTCCAGTCCTCGCAACTAATGAAAAACTGTTTTTT. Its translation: CASSQIPVLATNEKLFF.

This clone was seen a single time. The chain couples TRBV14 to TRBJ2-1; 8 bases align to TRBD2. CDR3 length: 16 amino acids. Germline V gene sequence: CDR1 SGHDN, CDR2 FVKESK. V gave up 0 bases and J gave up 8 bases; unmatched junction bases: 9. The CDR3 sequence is CASSQEGTSVSYEQFF. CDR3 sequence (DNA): TGTGCCAGCAGCCAAGAGGGGACTAGTGTTTCCTATGAGCAGTTCTTC. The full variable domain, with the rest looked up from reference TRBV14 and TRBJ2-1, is EAGVTQFPSHSVIEKGQTVTLRCDPISGHDNLYWYRRVMGKEIKFLLHFVKESKQDESGMPNNRFLAERTGGTYSTLKVQPAELEDSGVYFCASSQEGTSVSYEQFFGPGTRLTVL.

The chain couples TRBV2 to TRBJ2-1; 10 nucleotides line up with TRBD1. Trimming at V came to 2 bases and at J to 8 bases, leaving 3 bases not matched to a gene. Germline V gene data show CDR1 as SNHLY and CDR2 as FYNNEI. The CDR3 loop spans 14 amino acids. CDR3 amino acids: CASSERTGGDEQFF. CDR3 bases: TGTGCCAGCAGTGAACGGACAGGGGGAGATGAGCAGTTCTTC.